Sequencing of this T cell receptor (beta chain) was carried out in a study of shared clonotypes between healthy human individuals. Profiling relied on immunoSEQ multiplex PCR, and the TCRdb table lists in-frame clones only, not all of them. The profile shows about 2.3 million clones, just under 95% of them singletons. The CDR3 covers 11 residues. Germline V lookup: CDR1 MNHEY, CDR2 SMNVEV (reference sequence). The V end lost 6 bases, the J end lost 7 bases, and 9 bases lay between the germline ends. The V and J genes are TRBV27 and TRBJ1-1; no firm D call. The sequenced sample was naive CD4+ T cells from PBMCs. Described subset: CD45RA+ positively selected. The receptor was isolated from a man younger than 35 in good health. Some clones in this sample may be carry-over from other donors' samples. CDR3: CASRNRNEAFF. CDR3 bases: TGTGCCAGCAGAAATCGGAATGAAGCTTTCTTT.